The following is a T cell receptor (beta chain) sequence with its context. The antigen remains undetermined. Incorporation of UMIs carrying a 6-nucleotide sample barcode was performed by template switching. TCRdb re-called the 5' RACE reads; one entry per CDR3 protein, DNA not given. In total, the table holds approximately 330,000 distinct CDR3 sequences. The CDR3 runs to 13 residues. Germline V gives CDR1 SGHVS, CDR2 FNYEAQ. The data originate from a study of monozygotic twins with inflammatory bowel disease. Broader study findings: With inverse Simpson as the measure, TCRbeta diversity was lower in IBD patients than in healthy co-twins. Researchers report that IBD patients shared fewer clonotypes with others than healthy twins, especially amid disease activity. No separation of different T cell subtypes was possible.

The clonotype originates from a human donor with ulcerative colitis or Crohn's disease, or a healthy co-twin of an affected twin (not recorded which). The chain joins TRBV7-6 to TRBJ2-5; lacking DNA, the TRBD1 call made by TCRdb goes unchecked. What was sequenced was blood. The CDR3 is CASSRQPQETQYF.